The 9 T cell receptor beta chains given below trace back to one sample, sequenced in a study of blood T cell repertoires in COVID-19. The repertoire was sequenced with immunoSEQ multiplex PCR; TCRdb's copy has only in-frame clones and lacks some. The sample contains about 270,000 clones, approximately 89% of which appear only once. Sequenced: peripheral blood. These TCRs come from a man aged 40-49 years with active or convalescent COVID-19.

V is TRBV19 and J is TRBJ1-5; tentatively, D is TRBD1 (5 bases). Trimming left V 9 bases short and J 2 bases short, with 17 bases between. This CDR3 comprises 15 residues. Germline-derived CDR1 and CDR2 are LNHDA and SQIVND (reference sequence). The CDR3 DNA follows: TGTGCCAGCAACCGGCGGGGAGGGGGCAATCAGCCCCAGCATTTT. Residues: CASNRRGGGNQPQHF. The variable domain in full, completed from reference TRBV19 and TRBJ1-5, reads DGGITQSPKYLFRKEGQNVTLSCEQNLNHDAMYWYRQDPGQGLRLIYYSQIVNDFQKGDIAEGYSVSREKKESFPLTVTSAQKNPTAFYLCASNRRGGGNQPQHFGDGTRLSIL.

This chain links TRBV27 with TRBJ1-1, with no clear D. The CDR3 loop spans 13 amino acids. In germline, CDR1 is MNHEY, CDR2 SMNVEV (reference sequence). V lost 8 bases and J lost 7, with 17 bases in between. CDR3 protein: CASRPGSIGEAFF. DNA for the CDR3: TGTGCCAGCCGACCGGGTAGCATCGGTGAAGCTTTCTTT.

This chain joins TRBV28 and TRBJ2-7, with 8 bases that match TRBD2. With 1 base clipped from V and 5 bases from J, the junction kept 4 bases outside the gene matches. The germline gives CDR1 MDHEN, CDR2 SYDVKM. The CDR3 contains 14 residues. Here the CDR3 DNA reads TGTGCCAGCAGTTTATCTCGGCGGGGGGACGAGCAGTACTTC. This sequence encodes CASSLSRRGDEQYF.

The rearrangement joins TRBV19 to TRBJ1-5; D is possibly TRBD1 (5 bases). The germline V and J ends were trimmed by 7 bases and 9 bases, with 13 bases remaining between them. CDR1 LNHDA and CDR2 SQIVND come from the germline V gene (reference sequence). The CDR3 length is 12 residues. CDR3 nucleotides: TGTGCCAGTAAGGCGGGGGGAAGGCCCCAGCATTTT. This translates into CASKAGGRPQHF.

In its sample, this clone was seen a few times. J is TRBJ2-1 and V is TRBV7-9; a weak D match, TRBD2 (5 bases). Deletions cut 2 bases from V and 7 bases from J, with 9 bases between. Germline V gene lookup returns CDR1 SEHNR and CDR2 FQNEAQ (reference sequence). The CDR3 extends over 13 amino acids. CDR3 residues: CASSLWTENEQFF. DNA for the CDR3: TGTGCCAGCAGCTTATGGACTGAAAATGAGCAGTTCTTC.

This chain links TRBV2 with TRBJ2-5, with 9 bases matching TRBD2. J was trimmed by 1 base and V by 4 bases; bases with no gene match: 4. Germline lookup yields CDR1 SNHLY and CDR2 FYNNEI. The CDR3 loop spans 15 amino acids. CDR3 loop: CASSGRAGGQETQYF. As DNA, the CDR3 is TGTGCCAGCAGTGGTCGAGCGGGGGGCCAAGAGACCCAGTACTTC. The variable domain in full, completed from reference TRBV2 and TRBJ2-5, reads EPEVTQTPSHQVTQMGQEVILRCVPISNHLYFYWYRQILGQKVEFLVSFYNNEISEKSEIFDDQFSVERPDGSNFTLKIRSTKLEDSAMYFCASSGRAGGQETQYFGPGTRLLVL.

The J gene is TRBJ1-1, the V gene TRBV11-2; TRBD1 is a possible D gene (5 bases). Germline V gene data show CDR1 as SGHAT and CDR2 as FQNNGV. The CDR3 sequence is 13 residues long. Trimming cost V 5 bases and J 4 bases, with 11 bases left between them. The CDR3 DNA reads TGTGCCAGCAGCCCGTGGGGGGGCACTGAAGCTTTCTTT. Translating it yields CASSPWGGTEAFF.

The chain links TRBV30 to TRBJ2-5, with 10 bases that match TRBD2. The ends lost 0 bases at V and 4 bases at J; junction bases unmatched: 5. This CDR3 spans 15 amino acids. Germline CDR1 and CDR2: GTSNPN and SVGIG (reference sequence). Here the CDR3 reads CAWSVAGGFRETQYF. Written as DNA, the CDR3 is TGTGCCTGGAGTGTAGCGGGAGGGTTTCGAGAGACCCAGTACTTC.

This clone has a single count. This chain uses TRBV28 with TRBJ1-1, with a weak D call TRBD1 (6 bases). The CDR3 is made up of 13 amino acids. Trimming took 8 bases from V and 0 from J, leaving 10 bases between them. Per germline, CDR1 MDHEN and CDR2 SYDVKM. The CDR3 region has the DNA TGTGCCAGCCGGAGACAGGTGAACACTGAAGCTTTCTTT. This sequence encodes CASRRQVNTEAFF.